A single sample gave rise to the 23 T cell receptor beta chains below, sequenced in a study of shared clonotypes between healthy human individuals. Method: immunoSEQ multiplex PCR; TCRdb's copy keeps in-frame clones and lacks some. The sample lists approximately 1.1 million clones, around 78% occurring once. Sequencing was performed on memory CD4+ T cells from PBMCs. This sample's subset: CD45RA-negative fraction. Source of these receptors: a man between 18 and 35 years old in good health. Some clones in this sample may be carry-over from other donors' samples.

This clone was recorded only once. The CDR3 nucleotides read TGTGCCAGCAGCCACAGGGCACAGGGGGGGACCCAGTACTTC. Translating it yields CASSHRAQGGTQYF. This chain joins TRBV11-3 and TRBJ2-5, with TRBD1 identical over 8 bases. Germline trimming cut 5 bases from V and 7 bases from J; bases unmatched to any gene: 9. In germline, CDR1 is SGHNT, CDR2 YENEEA. This CDR3 has 14 residues.

This chain connects TRBV18 to TRBJ2-5; the match to TRBD1 covers 8 bases. Trimming cost V 6 bases and J 0 bases; bases outside gene matches: 9. This CDR3 is built from 16 residues. Germline assignment: CDR1 KGHSH and CDR2 LQKENI. In DNA, the CDR3 is TGTGCCAGCTCGGGACAGGTCGATTGGTACCAAGAGACCCAGTACTTC. Its translation is CASSGQVDWYQETQYF.

The V gene is TRBV9, the J gene TRBJ2-7; 12 bases fit TRBD2. This CDR3 contains 15 residues. The germline CDR1 and CDR2 sequences are SGDLS and YYNGEE. V dropped 4 bases and J dropped 5; count of bases not matched to a gene: 7. CDR3 region: CASSPRLAGANEQYF. CDR3 in DNA: TGTGCCAGCAGCCCCCGACTAGCGGGAGCCAACGAGCAGTACTTC.

The V call is TRBV11-3, the J call TRBJ2-2; D is unresolved. The CDR3 is made up of 16 amino acids. Germline V gene lookup returns CDR1 SGHNT and CDR2 YENEEA. Trimming took off 1 base at V and 6 bases at J, with 15 bases between the two ends. The CDR3: CASSLGQDPLSGELFF. As DNA, the CDR3 is TGTGCCAGCAGCTTAGGGCAGGACCCTCTCTCCGGGGAGCTGTTTTTT.

The chain recombines TRBV4-2 with TRBJ2-1; no clear D. With 4 bases removed from V and 6 bases from J, the gap between germline ends came to 16 bases. Germline-derived CDR1 and CDR2 are LGHNA and YNFKEQ. CDR3 size: 15 residues. The CDR3 reads CASSLRVASPNEQFF. The CDR3 DNA reads TGTGCCAGCAGCCTAAGAGTCGCTAGTCCCAATGAGCAGTTCTTC.

The V gene is TRBV5-6, the J gene TRBJ1-5, with D uncertain. In germline, CDR1 is SGHDT, CDR2 YYEEEE. The CDR3 is 12 residues long. Trimming shortened V by 0 bases and J by 7 bases, and 5 bases separated the two germline ends. The DNA for the CDR3 is TGTGCCAGCAGCTTGGCCTGGCAGCCCCAGCATTTT. The encoded protein is CASSLAWQPQHF.

This clone has only a few counts. J is TRBJ2-6 and V is TRBV5-1; D remains ambiguous. Germline V gene sequence: CDR1 SGHRS, CDR2 YFSETQ. Trimming removed 0 bases at V and 4 bases at J, with 5 bases between. There are 14 residues in the CDR3. DNA for the CDR3: TGCGCCAGCAGCTTGGTTGAGGGGGCCAACGTCCTGACTTTC. Protein: CASSLVEGANVLTF.

This clone came up a few times. V is TRBV14 and J is TRBJ2-3; D call uncertain. The CDR3 covers 13 residues. Looked up from germline, CDR1 is SGHDN and CDR2 is FVKESK. Trimming stripped 0 bases from V and 6 bases from J, with 7 bases between. The CDR3 spells CASSQDTLDTQYF. The DNA for the CDR3 is TGTGCCAGCAGCCAAGACACGTTGGATACGCAGTATTTT.

This rearrangement joins TRBV6-4 to TRBJ2-2; D not resolved. The CDR3 totals 15 residues. Germline values: CDR1 MRHNA, CDR2 SNTAGT. V was cut by 1 base and J by 6 bases, with 12 bases left in between. In DNA, the CDR3 is TGTGCCAGCAGTGACTGGCCCAAACCCCCCGGGGAGCTGTTTTTT. Translated, it gives CASSDWPKPPGELFF.

The chain employs TRBV5-4 and TRBJ2-5, with a possible D match to TRBD1 (6 bases). V was cut by 4 bases and J by 0 bases, with 16 bases left in between. Looked up from germline, CDR1 is SGHNT and CDR2 is YYREEE (reference sequence). CDR3 length: 16 amino acids. CDR3 nucleotides: TGTGCCAGCAGCGGCGAGGACAGAGCTAACCAAGAGACCCAGTACTTC. Protein product: CASSGEDRANQETQYF.

The chain recombines TRBV7-2 with TRBJ1-1, with D unclear. Per the germline V gene, CDR1 is SGHTA and CDR2 is FQGNSA. The length of the CDR3 is 12 residues. The V and J ends lost 5 bases and 2 bases respectively, with 6 bases between them. CDR3 sequence: CASSRANTEAFF. The CDR3 coding sequence is TGTGCCAGCAGCCGGGCTAACACTGAAGCTTTCTTT.

The chain is built from TRBV2 and TRBJ2-1; a possible D gene is TRBD2 (5 bases). The CDR3 totals 12 residues. V gave up 7 bases and J gave up 8 bases, with 12 bases separating them. CDR1 SNHLY and CDR2 FYNNEI come from the germline V gene. This CDR3 reads CASKLAFHEQFF. CDR3 coding DNA: TGTGCCAGCAAGCTAGCTTTCCATGAGCAGTTCTTC.

This chain connects TRBV7-3 to TRBJ2-6; no clear D gene. Deletions cut 5 bases from V and 6 bases from J, with 8 bases between. Per the germline V gene, CDR1 is SGHTA and CDR2 is FQGTGA. This CDR3 comprises 13 residues. DNA of the CDR3: TGTGCCAGCAGCCCTCAAGCGGCCAACGTCCTGACTTTC. It codes for CASSPQAANVLTF.

J is TRBJ2-2 and V is TRBV9; the D call may be TRBD1 or TRBD2 (7 bases each). The CDR3 totals 16 residues. The germline CDR1 and CDR2 sequences are SGDLS and YYNGEE. V was trimmed by 2 bases and J by 1 base, leaving 12 bases between them. The CDR3 is CASSVPGGENTGELFF. CDR3 in DNA: TGTGCCAGCAGCGTCCCAGGGGGGGAGAACACCGGGGAGCTGTTTTTT.

DNA of the CDR3: TGTGCCAGCAGCCACGGGGACAGGGGTAATGAAAAACTGTTTTTT. Amino acid sequence: CASSHGDRGNEKLFF. The rearrangement uses TRBV7-6 and TRBJ1-4; 10 bases match TRBD1. Germline loops: CDR1 SGHVS, CDR2 FNYEAQ. The CDR3 has 15 residues. The J segment lost 4 bases and the V segment lost 5 bases, leaving 4 bases of the junction unmatched.

This chain links TRBV28 with TRBJ2-7; 11 bases match TRBD1. The CDR3 is made up of 14 amino acids. Germline assignment: CDR1 MDHEN and CDR2 SYDVKM. After removal of 6 bases from V and 3 bases from J, the junction contained 4 bases not matched to a gene. CDR3 protein: CASRGTGGVYEQYF. The CDR3 DNA is TGTGCCAGCAGGGGGACAGGGGGAGTCTACGAGCAGTACTTC. Drawing the rest from reference TRBV28 and TRBJ2-7, the complete variable domain is DVKVTQSSRYLVKRTGEKVFLECVQDMDHENMFWYRQDPGLGLRLIYFSYDVKMKEKGDIPEGYSVSREKKERFSLILESASTNQTSMYLCASRGTGGVYEQYFGPGTRLTVT.

This clone was seen many times. The J gene is TRBJ2-7, the V gene TRBV7-2, with D perhaps TRBD1 or TRBD2 (6 bases each). V lost 4 bases, J lost 7 bases, and 17 bases lay in between. CDR1 is SGHTA, CDR2 FQGNSA, per germline. CDR3 length equals 14 residues. The CDR3 loop reads CASSSKRGVEEQYF. CDR3 DNA sequence: TGTGCCAGCAGCTCAAAGAGGGGGGTGGAGGAGCAGTACTTC.

The chain employs TRBV10-2 and TRBJ2-5; D is ambiguous. The germline V gene encodes CDR1 WSHSY and CDR2 SAAADI. The CDR3 is made up of 12 amino acids. The V and J ends lost 9 bases and 4 bases respectively, with 12 bases between them. This chain's CDR3 is CASAGPGETQYF. The CDR3 DNA reads TGCGCCAGTGCCGGTCCGGGAGAGACCCAGTACTTC.

The rearrangement links TRBV11-2 to TRBJ2-1; D may be TRBD2 (5 bases). CDR1 is SGHAT and CDR2 is FQNNGV in the germline V gene. V lost 7 bases and J lost 0, with 13 bases in between. The CDR3 runs to 15 residues. The CDR3 region has the DNA TGTGCCAGCACGCCCGGGAAGAGCTCCTACAATGAGCAGTTCTTC. This translates into CASTPGKSSYNEQFF.

This chain connects TRBV5-8 to TRBJ2-2; the D gene could be TRBD1 or TRBD2 (6 bases each). Deletions cut 4 bases from V and 7 bases from J, with 17 bases between. This CDR3 spans 15 amino acids. Germline V gene sequence: CDR1 SGHTS, CDR2 YDEGEE. CDR3 region: CASSPNRGRGGELFF. The CDR3 DNA sequence: TGTGCCAGCAGCCCTAATCGGGGGCGCGGCGGGGAGCTGTTTTTT.

This clone was counted between two and nine times. The junction differs from germline at one of its ends, possibly a read error. The CDR3 sequence is CASRQGGRPEAFF. CDR3 DNA sequence: TGTGCCAGCAGACAAGGGGGACGCCCTGAAGCTTTCTTT. This chain connects TRBV14 to TRBJ1-1, with D perhaps TRBD1 (6 bases). Per the germline V gene, CDR1 is SGHDN and CDR2 is FVKESK. The CDR3 length is 13 residues.

The chain has TRBV4-2 and TRBJ2-7, with TRBD2 as a possible D gene (8 bases). Germline assignment: CDR1 LGHNA and CDR2 YNFKEQ. The CDR3 covers 15 residues. V was trimmed by 3 bases and J by 6 bases, leaving 18 bases between them. DNA for the CDR3: TGTGCCAGCAGCCACACCGGGACTAGGGGGCCCGAGCAGTACTTC. Translation gives CASSHTGTRGPEQYF.

The J gene is TRBJ2-1, the V gene TRBV30; TRBD2 matches 14 bases. Trimming removed 3 bases from V and 7 bases from J; junction bases left unmatched: 11. In germline, CDR1 is GTSNPN, CDR2 SVGIG (reference sequence). The CDR3 loop spans 17 amino acids. The CDR3 bases are TGTGCCTGGAGGGAGGGACTAGCGGGAGTAGGGAGGAATGAGCAGTTCTTC. Amino acid sequence: CAWREGLAGVGRNEQFF.